The 25 T cell receptor beta chains below come from one sample, sequenced in a study of blood T cell repertoires in COVID-19. Profiled with immunoSEQ multiplex PCR; TCRdb holds only in-frame clones, not every one. The sample records about 300,000 clones, over 85% being singletons. Sequences were obtained from peripheral blood. Receptors were obtained from a woman aged 25 to 39 with COVID-19, enrolled during active disease.

This chain connects TRBV6-5 to TRBJ1-5; D is uncertain. V lost 2 bases to trimming and J lost 2 bases, with 10 bases between them. The CDR3 runs to 15 residues. CDR1 and CDR2 from the germline V gene are MNHEY and SVGAGI. The CDR3 reads CASSYGLGGNQPQHF. CDR3 in DNA: TGTGCCAGCAGTTACGGACTGGGTGGCAATCAGCCCCAGCATTTT.

The chain carries TRBV12-5 and TRBJ2-5; a weak D match, TRBD1 (6 bases). The CDR3 extends over 15 amino acids. In germline, CDR1 is LGHNT, CDR2 FRNRAP. Trimming took 1 base from V and 5 from J, leaving 14 bases between them. CDR3 loop: CASGLGGRGDETQYF. CDR3 bases: TGTGCTAGTGGTTTGGGTGGCAGGGGAGATGAGACCCAGTACTTC.

The rearrangement uses TRBV11-3 and TRBJ1-6; 7 nucleotides align to TRBD1. The CDR3 is 15 amino acids. The trim removed 5 bases at V and 10 bases at J, leaving 11 bases unmatched. CDR1 and CDR2 from the germline V gene are SGHNT and YENEEA. CDR3 nucleotides: TGTGCCAGCAGCCCTTACCAGGGGGTAATATCACCCCTCCACTTT. Encoded protein: CASSPYQGVISPLHF.

The V call is TRBV2, the J call TRBJ2-1, with D hard to call. CDR1 is SNHLY, CDR2 FYNNEI, per germline. Trimming shortened V by 0 bases and J by 5 bases, and 8 bases separated the two germline ends. The CDR3 is 14 residues long. CDR3 region: CASSEALEDNEQFF. CDR3 DNA sequence: TGTGCCAGCAGTGAAGCGCTCGAGGACAATGAGCAGTTCTTC. The full variable domain, completed using reference TRBV2 and TRBJ2-1, is EPEVTQTPSHQVTQMGQEVILRCVPISNHLYFYWYRQILGQKVEFLVSFYNNEISEKSEIFDDQFSVERPDGSNFTLKIRSTKLEDSAMYFCASSEALEDNEQFFGPGTRLTVL.

This sequence joins TRBV6-1 and TRBJ1-4; TRBD1 is a possible D gene (6 bases). The length of the CDR3 is 15 residues. CDR1 and CDR2 (germline): MNHNS, SASEGT. Trimming stripped 4 bases from V and 4 bases from J, with 13 bases between. CDR3: CASSAPGHLNEKLFF. The CDR3 DNA reads as TGTGCCAGCAGTGCACCGGGACACCTTAATGAAAAACTGTTTTTT.

This rearrangement joins TRBV25-1 to TRBJ2-7; 7 bases agree with TRBD1. V shed 6 bases and J 3 bases; nucleotides not matched to a gene: 8. CDR1 MGHDK and CDR2 SYGVNS come from the germline V gene. The CDR3 covers 14 residues. For the CDR3, the DNA is TGTGCCAGCAGAATACCGGGACAGCTCTACGAGCAGTACTTC. Encoded protein: CASRIPGQLYEQYF.

The chain joins TRBV6-2 or TRBV6-3 to TRBJ1-2; 9 positions match TRBD1. With 6 bases clipped from V and 8 bases from J, the junction kept 13 bases outside the gene matches. Per germline, CDR1 MNHEY and CDR2 SVGEGT. The CDR3 is 15 residues long. CDR3 sequence reads: CASSLVVGQGIGYTF. The DNA for the CDR3 is TGTGCCAGCAGCCTCGTCGTGGGACAGGGAATCGGCTACACCTTC.

This clone occurred once. The chain recombines TRBV4-2 with TRBJ1-3; D gene unclear. Per germline, CDR1 LGHNA and CDR2 YNFKEQ. With 1 base removed from V and 3 bases from J, the gap between germline ends came to 10 bases. This CDR3 region has 15 residues. This CDR3 is CASSQAFQRGNTIYF. The DNA for the CDR3 is TGTGCCAGCAGCCAAGCTTTCCAGCGTGGAAACACCATATATTTT.

The CDR3 region is CATRGGGVADTQYF. The CDR3 nucleotides read TGCGCCACCCGTGGCGGGGGGGTCGCAGATACGCAGTATTTT. The chain is built from TRBV5-1 and TRBJ2-3, with 9 bases identical to TRBD2. The germline gives CDR1 SGHRS, CDR2 YFSETQ. The CDR3 sequence is 14 residues long. Trimming cost V 9 bases and J 4 bases; bases outside gene matches: 9.

The gene calls are TRBV6-2 or TRBV6-3 and TRBJ2-1; 13 bases fit TRBD2. After removal of 5 bases from V and 5 bases from J, the junction contained 3 bases not matched to a gene. The CDR3 has 15 residues. Germline V gene data show CDR1 as MNHEY and CDR2 as SVGEGT. The CDR3, as DNA: TGTGCCAGCAGTACTAGCGGGGGGGCCAACAATGAGCAGTTCTTC. It is translated as CASSTSGGANNEQFF.

This chain joins TRBV6-5 and TRBJ2-2; D not certain. The CDR3 covers 13 residues. The V gene lost 0 bases and the J gene lost 5 bases, with 4 bases spanning the gap. Germline loops: CDR1 MNHEY, CDR2 SVGAGI. The CDR3: CASSYSRTGELFF. The CDR3 nucleotides read TGTGCCAGCAGTTACTCGAGGACCGGGGAGCTGTTTTTT.

The chain has TRBV13 and TRBJ1-4, with D uncertain. V shed 3 bases and J shed 8 bases, with 13 bases lying between them. CDR3 length: 14 residues. CDR1 PRHDT and CDR2 FYEKMQ come from the germline V gene (reference sequence). In DNA form, the CDR3 reads TGTGCCAGCAGCTTGCTCAATCACGGGGAAAAACTGTTTTTT. Translated: CASSLLNHGEKLFF.

The rearrangement uses TRBV7-8 and TRBJ1-5; 10 positions match TRBD1. Germline assignment: CDR1 SGHVS and CDR2 FQNEAQ. The V gene end was trimmed by 2 bases and the J gene end by 2 bases; junction bases not matched to a gene: 3. The CDR3 loop spans 16 amino acids. The CDR3 DNA follows: TGTGCCAGCAGCTTAAGCGGGACAGGGGGCAATCAGCCCCAGCATTTT. It encodes CASSLSGTGGNQPQHF.

V usage is TRBV28 and J usage is TRBJ2-1; TRBD2 is a possible D gene (5 bases). The CDR3 is made up of 14 amino acids. Germline V gene lookup returns CDR1 MDHEN and CDR2 SYDVKM. Deletions cut 4 bases from V and 8 bases from J, with 15 bases between. CDR3 sequence (DNA): TGTGCCAGCAGTTATGACGGGGTCTTGGATGAGCAGTTCTTC. Encoded protein: CASSYDGVLDEQFF.

The genes are TRBV2 and TRBJ2-1; D gene uncertain. Germline assignment: CDR1 SNHLY and CDR2 FYNNEI. The CDR3 has 13 residues. The germline V and J ends were trimmed by 6 bases and 0 bases, with 6 bases remaining between them. The CDR3, as DNA: TGTGCCAGCAGCGCTAACTCCTACAATGAGCAGTTCTTC. This translates into CASSANSYNEQFF.

This chain connects TRBV6-1 to TRBJ2-1; D not resolved. Per germline, CDR1 MNHNS and CDR2 SASEGT. This CDR3 region has 17 residues. V was trimmed by 3 bases and J by 5 bases, leaving 20 bases between them. CDR3 nucleotide sequence: TGTGCCAGCAGTGAGGGCCCTTCGAATGCCTTAAACAATGAGCAGTTCTTC. The encoded protein is CASSEGPSNALNNEQFF.

V is TRBV6-5 and J is TRBJ2-5; D remains unclear. Looked up from germline, CDR1 is MNHEY and CDR2 is SVGAGI. V lost 5 bases and J 7 bases, leaving 11 bases between the germline ends. This CDR3 contains 12 residues. CDR3 in amino acids: CASSRTVGTQYF. In DNA form, the CDR3 reads TGTGCCAGCAGTCGTACAGTGGGGACCCAGTACTTC.

The rearrangement links TRBV21-1 to TRBJ1-4. TRBV21-1 is a pseudogene locus. The CDR3 is 14 amino acids. The CDR3 nucleotides are TGTGCCAGCAGTCCCGACGGGGATAATGAAAAACTGTTTTTT. It encodes CASSPDGDNEKLFF.

The chain uses TRBV5-1 and TRBJ1-2; tentatively, D is TRBD1 (6 bases). Germline values: CDR1 SGHRS, CDR2 YFSETQ. Trimming pared 2 bases from V and 0 bases from J, leaving 8 bases between. The CDR3 length is 14 residues. The CDR3: CASSLTGSNYGYTF. The CDR3 nucleotides are TGCGCCAGCAGCTTAACAGGGTCTAACTATGGCTACACCTTC.

The J gene is TRBJ1-4, the V gene TRBV14, with 9 bases that match TRBD1. The CDR3 contains 16 residues. V lost 1 base, J lost 2 bases, and 2 bases stayed unmatched. Germline CDR1 and CDR2: SGHDN and FVKESK. The CDR3 here is CASSQGDRVTNEKLFF. CDR3 DNA sequence: TGTGCCAGCAGCCAAGGGGACAGGGTCACTAATGAAAAACTGTTTTTT.

The V and J genes are TRBV21-1 and TRBJ2-5; the D call of TRBD2 is as the table states it, not checked on the DNA. TRBV21-1 constitutes a pseudogene. The length of the CDR3 is 15 residues. This chain's CDR3 is CASSRLGTSGGPQYF. CDR3 coding DNA: TGTGCCAGCAGCAGGCTAGGGACTAGCGGGGGCCCCCAGTACTTC.

The chain combines TRBV10-3 with TRBJ1-1; 7 nucleotides line up with TRBD1. V lost 8 bases to trimming and J lost 3 bases; unmatched junction nucleotides: 6. CDR1 is ENHRY and CDR2 is SYGVKD in the germline V gene. CDR3 length: 13 residues. CDR3 sequence reads: CAIRTGPDTEAFF. CDR3 DNA sequence: TGTGCCATCCGGACAGGACCCGACACTGAAGCTTTCTTT.

The V call is TRBV3-1 (or the pseudogene TRBV3-2), the J call TRBJ2-1, with a tentative D call TRBD2 (6 bases). V lost 4 bases to trimming and J lost 0 bases, with 19 bases between them. The germline V gene has CDR1 LGHDT and CDR2 YNNKEL (reference sequence). CDR3 length: 18 residues. CDR3 DNA: TGTGCCAGCAGCCCACAAATACGGGAGACGGGCTCCTACAATGAGCAGTTCTTC. It is translated as CASSPQIRETGSYNEQFF.

This clone was seen once. The gene calls are TRBV7-8 and TRBJ1-5; 7 positions match TRBD1. The junction had 3 bases not matched to a gene; V was cut back by 1 base and J by 6 bases. Germline V CDR1 and CDR2: SGHVS, FQNEAQ. CDR3 length: 14 residues. The CDR3 nucleotides are TGTGCCAGCAGCTTAGAACAGGGGAGTCAGCCCCAGCATTTT. It specifies CASSLEQGSQPQHF.

The chain couples TRBV30 to TRBJ1-5, with 8 bases fitting TRBD1. Germline V gives CDR1 GTSNPN, CDR2 SVGIG (reference sequence). This CDR3 has 14 residues. With 3 bases clipped from V and 7 bases from J, the junction kept 8 bases outside the gene matches. The CDR3 loop reads CAWSPRGQGQPQHF. The CDR3 region has the DNA TGTGCCTGGAGCCCCAGGGGGCAGGGGCAGCCCCAGCATTTT.